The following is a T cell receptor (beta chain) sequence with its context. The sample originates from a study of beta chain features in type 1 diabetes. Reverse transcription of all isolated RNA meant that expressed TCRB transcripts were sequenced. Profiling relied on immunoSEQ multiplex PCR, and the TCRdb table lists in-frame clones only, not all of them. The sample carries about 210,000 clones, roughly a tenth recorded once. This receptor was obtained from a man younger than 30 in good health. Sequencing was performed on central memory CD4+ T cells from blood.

CDR3 DNA sequence: TGTGCCAGCAGGCCGGGATCACGCACAGATACGCAGTATTTT. It codes for CASRPGSRTDTQYF. This chain connects TRBV7-8 to TRBJ2-3, with D possibly TRBD2 on 5 matching bases. Germline-derived CDR1 and CDR2 are SGHVS and FQNEAQ. Trimming pared 6 bases from V and 1 base from J, leaving 11 bases between. The CDR3 runs to 14 residues. Full variable domain (remainder filled in from reference TRBV7-8 and TRBJ2-3): GAGVSQSPRYKVAKRGQDVALRCDPISGHVSLFWYQQALGQGPEFLTYFQNEAQLDKSGLPSDRFFAERPEGSVSTLKIQRTQQEDSAVYLCASRPGSRTDTQYFGPGTRLTVL.